This entry lists 31 T cell receptor beta chains sequenced from one sample in a study of control samples from healthy donors and cancer patients. Profiling relied on immunoSEQ multiplex PCR, and the TCRdb table lists in-frame clones only, not all of them. This sample has 170,000 or so clones; around nine tenths occur once, and the top ten carry 1.2% to 1.5%. Sequencing input: blood. All receptors come from a man under 40 in good health.

This chain links TRBV5-6 with TRBJ2-5; a weak D match, TRBD2 (5 bases). The germline V and J ends were trimmed by 5 bases and 5 bases, with 13 bases remaining between them. The CDR3 spans 13 residues. Per germline, CDR1 SGHDT and CDR2 YYEEEE. The CDR3 region has the DNA TGTGCCAGCAGTTCGGGAAGTAGGGAGACCCAGTACTTC. Amino acid sequence: CASSSGSRETQYF.

The rearrangement joins TRBV12-3 or TRBV12-4 to TRBJ1-1; maybe TRBD1 (5 bases). V lost 4 bases, J lost 3 bases, and 9 bases lay in between. This CDR3 comprises 13 residues. CDR3 DNA: TGTGCCAGCAGTTCCCCGGGACACACTGAAGCTTTCTTT. It yields the protein CASSSPGHTEAFF.

In this sample, this clone turned up a few times. The chain uses TRBV12-2 and TRBJ1-2. TRBV12-2 is a known pseudogene. CDR3 size: 10 residues. The CDR3 nucleotides are TGTGCAAGTCGCGCCTATGGCTACACCTTC. Protein: CASRAYGYTF.

Remarks on this clone: This sequence may be a read error, since a much larger clone differs from it by one base. At the DNA level, this CDR3 is encoded by other sequences in the same sample as well. The gene calls are TRBV3-1 (or the pseudogene TRBV3-2) and TRBJ1-6; D unresolved. Looked up from germline, CDR1 is LGHDT and CDR2 is YNNKEL (reference sequence). V lost 1 base and J lost 5, with 9 bases in between. The CDR3 has 15 residues. The CDR3 region has the DNA TGTGCCAGCAGCCAAGGAACAGTAGATAATTCACCCCTCCACTTT. It is translated as CASSQGTVDNSPLHF.

V and J are TRBV24-1 and TRBJ2-1; a possible D gene is TRBD2 (6 bases). The CDR3 spans 17 residues. Germline V gives CDR1 KGHDR, CDR2 SFDVKD. V shed 0 bases and J shed 1 base, with 12 bases lying between them. CDR3 in amino acids: CATSDLGAGYSYNEQFF. CDR3 DNA: TGTGCCACCAGTGATTTGGGAGCGGGTTATTCCTACAATGAGCAGTTCTTC.

The rearrangement joins TRBV15 to TRBJ2-5; maybe TRBD1 (5 bases). The CDR3 extends over 16 amino acids. The germline V gene has CDR1 LNHNV and CDR2 YYDKDF (reference sequence). With 0 bases removed from V and 1 base from J, the gap between germline ends came to 12 bases. The CDR3 nucleotides read TGTGCCACCAGCAGAGAAATTAGGGGTTCCCAAGAGACCCAGTACTTC. The encoded protein is CATSREIRGSQETQYF.

This chain joins TRBV6-6 and TRBJ2-7; 12 bases align to TRBD2. This CDR3 region has 17 residues. V lost 5 bases to trimming and J lost 6 bases; unmatched junction nucleotides: 14. Looked up from germline, CDR1 is MNHNY and CDR2 is SVGAGI (reference sequence). The CDR3 region is CASSQTSGGSSSFEQYF. The CDR3 nucleotides read TGTGCCAGCAGTCAGACTAGCGGGGGCTCTTCTAGTTTCGAGCAGTACTTC.

This chain uses TRBV19 with TRBJ1-6; weak D call: TRBD1 (5 bases). The CDR3 consists of 15 residues. Per germline, CDR1 LNHDA and CDR2 SQIVND (reference sequence). V lost 9 bases and J 0 bases, leaving 12 bases between the germline ends. The CDR3 protein is CASRGDGSYNSPLHF. The CDR3 nucleotides are TGTGCCAGCAGAGGGGACGGCTCCTATAATTCACCCCTCCACTTT.

This sequence joins TRBV7-2 and TRBJ1-3; D gene unclear. The V end was cut by 1 base, the J end by 0 bases, with 10 bases between. Germline V CDR1 and CDR2: SGHTA, FQGNSA. The CDR3 runs to 16 residues. The CDR3, as DNA: TGTGCCAGCAGCTTAGAACTGGGGAACTCTGGAAACACCATATATTTT. This codes for CASSLELGNSGNTIYF.

This clone was picked up one time. The CDR3 region is CASSLAREQYF. For the CDR3, the DNA is TGTGCCAGCAGCTTAGCGAGGGAGCAGTACTTC. The V gene is TRBV7-2, the J gene TRBJ2-7, with D uncertain. Trimming shortened V by 0 bases and J by 7 bases, and 4 bases separated the two germline ends. This CDR3 has 11 amino acids. Germline values: CDR1 SGHTA, CDR2 FQGNSA. The whole variable domain, remainder taken from reference TRBV7-2 and TRBJ2-7, is GAGVSQSPSNKVTEKGKDVELRCDPISGHTALYWYRQSLGQGLEFLIYFQGNSAPDKSGLPSDRFSAERTGGSVSTLTIQRTQQEDSAVYLCASSLAREQYFGPGTRLTVT.

This rearrangement joins TRBV30 to TRBJ1-3; 8 nucleotides line up with TRBD1. With 1 base clipped from V and 5 bases from J, the junction kept 4 bases outside the gene matches. This CDR3 region has 14 residues. From germline, CDR1 is GTSNPN and CDR2 SVGIG (reference sequence). The CDR3 DNA is TGTGCCTGGAGTGCGGACAGGGATCGAAACACCATATATTTT. Translated, it gives CAWSADRDRNTIYF.

This rearrangement joins TRBV7-2 to TRBJ2-2, with 14 bases identical to TRBD2. V trimming: 5 bases; J trimming: 8 bases; junction bases outside the gene matches: 7. Germline CDR1 is SGHTA and CDR2 is FQGNSA. The CDR3 runs 16 residues. Here the CDR3 DNA reads TGTGCCAGCAGCCAGGGACTAGCGGGAGCTCGAGGGGAGCTGTTTTTT. Residues: CASSQGLAGARGELFF. The variable domain in full, completed from reference TRBV7-2 and TRBJ2-2, reads GAGVSQSPSNKVTEKGKDVELRCDPISGHTALYWYRQSLGQGLEFLIYFQGNSAPDKSGLPSDRFSAERTGGSVSTLTIQRTQQEDSAVYLCASSQGLAGARGELFFGEGSRLTVL.

This chain connects TRBV27 to TRBJ2-6, with D unresolved. V was pared by 0 bases and J by 2 bases, with 2 bases between. The CDR3 runs to 14 residues. Germline V lookup: CDR1 MNHEY, CDR2 SMNVEV (reference sequence). This chain's CDR3 is CASSLSTGANVLTF. The CDR3, as DNA: TGTGCCAGCAGTTTATCGACTGGGGCCAACGTCCTGACTTTC. Full variable domain (rest looked up from reference TRBV27 and TRBJ2-6): EAQVTQNPRYLITVTGKKLTVTCSQNMNHEYMSWYRQDPGLGLRQIYYSMNVEVTDKGDVPEGYKVSRKEKRNFPLILESPSPNQTSLYFCASSLSTGANVLTFGAGSRLTVL.

The chain links TRBV27 to TRBJ2-7, with no clear D. The germline gives CDR1 MNHEY, CDR2 SMNVEV (reference sequence). The CDR3 totals 11 residues. The V end lost 5 bases, the J end lost 6 bases, and 8 bases lay between the germline ends. The chain's CDR3 is CASSASGEQYF. The CDR3 region has the DNA TGTGCCAGCAGTGCCTCGGGCGAGCAGTACTTC.

The chain joins TRBV19 to TRBJ2-3; 10 positions match TRBD1. Germline CDR1 and CDR2: LNHDA and SQIVND (reference sequence). This CDR3 is built from 13 residues. J lost 8 bases, V lost 4 bases, and 3 bases had no gene match. The CDR3 DNA reads as TGTGCCAGTAGTACGACAGGGGGCGGTACGCAGTATTTT. Translated, it gives CASSTTGGGTQYF.

The V and J genes are TRBV11-3 and TRBJ2-4; D may correspond to TRBD1 or TRBD2 (5 bases each). With 7 bases removed from V and 6 bases from J, the gap between germline ends came to 16 bases. CDR3 size: 14 residues. The V gene's germline CDR1 is SGHNT and CDR2 YENEEA. CDR3 region: CASNLGDGINIQYF. The CDR3 region has the DNA TGTGCCAGCAACCTAGGGGACGGAATAAACATTCAGTACTTC.

The rearrangement uses TRBV2 and TRBJ2-1, with 7 bases matching TRBD2. The CDR3 has 15 amino acids. J lost 3 bases, V lost 4 bases, and 6 bases had no gene match. Germline CDR1 reads SNHLY; CDR2 reads FYNNEI. CDR3 bases: TGTGCCAGCAGTGCGGCGGGAGAATTCTACAATGAGCAGTTCTTC. Translation gives CASSAAGEFYNEQFF.

The rearrangement uses TRBV18 and TRBJ2-1; D gene uncertain. There are 10 residues in the CDR3. CDR1 is KGHSH and CDR2 is LQKENI in the germline V gene. The V end lost 4 bases, the J end lost 7 bases, and 2 bases lay between the germline ends. The CDR3 DNA is TGTGCCAGCTCACGGAATGAGCAGTTCTTC. Translating it yields CASSRNEQFF.

The rearrangement uses TRBV19 and TRBJ1-5; 8 positions agree with TRBD1. The CDR3 is made up of 14 amino acids. V shed 5 bases, J shed 2 bases, and the junction held 2 bases outside the gene matches. CDR1 and CDR2 (germline): LNHDA, SQIVND (reference sequence). The CDR3 DNA follows: TGTGCCAGTAGTGCAGGGGGCCGCAATCAGCCCCAGCATTTT. It codes for CASSAGGRNQPQHF.

V is TRBV7-2 and J is TRBJ1-4; D unresolved. In germline, CDR1 is SGHTA, CDR2 FQGNSA. V was shortened by 5 bases and J by 8 bases, with 9 bases between the two germline ends. This CDR3 has 12 residues. In DNA, the CDR3 is TGTGCCAGCAGCGAGGACCGGGAAAAACTGTTTTTT. This translates into CASSEDREKLFF.

V and J are TRBV19 and TRBJ1-6; D not resolved. The CDR3 is 15 amino acids. Germline V gives CDR1 LNHDA, CDR2 SQIVND (reference sequence). The V end was cut by 5 bases, the J end by 0 bases, with 8 bases between. The CDR3 nucleotides read TGTGCCAGTAGTGAAGGTGTCTCCTATAATTCACCCCTCCACTTT. Translating gives CASSEGVSYNSPLHF.

The chain's CDR3 is CAWSVRRGETQYF. CDR3 coding DNA: TGTGCCTGGAGTGTACGCAGGGGAGAGACCCAGTACTTC. This chain links TRBV30 with TRBJ2-5; TRBD1 might be the D (6 bases). V dropped 0 bases and J dropped 4 bases, with 9 bases sitting between them. The CDR3 loop spans 13 amino acids. In germline, CDR1 is GTSNPN, CDR2 SVGIG (reference sequence).

This chain uses TRBV9 with TRBJ2-7; a weak D match, TRBD2 (6 bases). The CDR3 covers 14 residues. The germline V gene encodes CDR1 SGDLS and CDR2 YYNGEE. Trimming removed 1 base at V and 5 bases at J, with 13 bases between. CDR3 sequence: CASSVWAGSDEQYF. DNA for the CDR3: TGTGCCAGCAGCGTATGGGCCGGGAGTGACGAGCAGTACTTC.

The chain uses TRBV18 and TRBJ2-5; TRBD1 is a possible D gene (5 bases). The CDR3 sequence is 12 residues long. Germline assignment: CDR1 KGHSH and CDR2 LQKENI. V gave up 6 bases and J gave up 5 bases, with 10 bases separating them. CDR3 coding DNA: TGTGCCAGCTCCCAGGGAATGGAGACCCAGTACTTC. Translated, it gives CASSQGMETQYF.

The chain couples TRBV6-5 to TRBJ1-6; 9 nucleotides line up with TRBD1. CDR3 length equals 15 residues. Germline CDR1 and CDR2: MNHEY and SVGAGI. J was trimmed by 4 bases and V by 9 bases; bases with no gene match: 7. In DNA form, the CDR3 reads TGTGCCAGTTCTCCCGGGACAGGGTATAATTCACCCCTCCACTTT. Amino acid sequence: CASSPGTGYNSPLHF.

The CDR3 DNA reads as TGTGCCAGCTCACAAAGTGGACAGTCGGGAAATCAGCCCCAGCATTTT. Translating it yields CASSQSGQSGNQPQHF. The genes are TRBV18 and TRBJ1-5; D is perhaps TRBD1 (6 bases). V gave up 4 bases and J gave up 4 bases, with 17 bases separating them. The CDR3 length is 16 residues. Germline V gives CDR1 KGHSH, CDR2 LQKENI.

CDR3 coding DNA: TGCGCCAGCAGCTCCGGGACAGGGCGAGAGACCCAGTACTTC. Translating gives CASSSGTGRETQYF. This chain uses TRBV5-1 with TRBJ2-5; TRBD1 matches 9 bases. The CDR3 runs 14 residues. Germline V CDR1 and CDR2: SGHRS, YFSETQ. J gave up 4 bases and V 3 bases, and 4 bases lay outside the gene matches.

The chain employs TRBV7-2 and TRBJ1-5; tentative D call: TRBD1 (5 bases). Germline V gives CDR1 SGHTA, CDR2 FQGNSA. This CDR3 contains 15 residues. The ends were cut back, 5 bases at V and 6 bases at J, with 17 bases in the middle. CDR3 sequence: CASSATGGPTQPQHF. Here the CDR3 DNA reads TGTGCCAGCAGCGCTACAGGAGGGCCCACTCAGCCCCAGCATTTT.

The chain combines TRBV4-1 with TRBJ1-5; 11 bases match TRBD1. Trimming took 1 base from V and 5 from J; bases not matched to a gene: 7. CDR3 size: 17 residues. Germline V CDR1 and CDR2: MGHRA, YSYEKL. In DNA, the CDR3 is TGCGCCAGCAGCCAAGGAGGTGGGACAGGGGGTTATCAGCCCCAGCATTTT. This sequence encodes CASSQGGGTGGYQPQHF.

The V gene is TRBV7-9, the J gene TRBJ1-2; a possible D gene is TRBD1 (5 bases). The V end lost 4 bases, the J end lost 6 bases, and 12 bases lay between the germline ends. CDR3 length equals 13 residues. The V gene's germline CDR1 is SEHNR and CDR2 FQNEAQ (reference sequence). CDR3 sequence reads: CASSSRGGDGYTF. The CDR3 bases are TGTGCCAGCAGCTCACGGGGGGGAGATGGCTACACCTTC.

The V gene is TRBV28, the J gene TRBJ2-7, with 13 bases that match TRBD2. CDR3 length equals 16 residues. Germline V CDR1 and CDR2: MDHEN, SYDVKM. Trimming took 5 bases from V and 6 from J; bases not matched to a gene: 10. The CDR3 sequence: CASSPWTSGRMIEQYF. In DNA, the CDR3 is TGTGCCAGCAGTCCGTGGACTAGCGGGAGAATGATCGAGCAGTACTTC. Variable domain in full (rest from reference TRBV28 and TRBJ2-7): DVKVTQSSRYLVKRTGEKVFLECVQDMDHENMFWYRQDPGLGLRLIYFSYDVKMKEKGDIPEGYSVSREKKERFSLILESASTNQTSMYLCASSPWTSGRMIEQYFGPGTRLTVT.